The rows below give T cell receptor beta chains drawn from one sample of a study of cytomegalovirus exposure and HLA in healthy donors. The repertoire was sequenced with immunoSEQ multiplex PCR; TCRdb's copy has only in-frame clones and lacks some. The profile shows 150,000 to 180,000 clones, around 80% of them singletons. The sequenced sample consisted of PBMCs. The origin of the receptors is a man younger than 45 in good health and CMV-seropositive. Both conserved end residues are trimmed from each CDR3. A D gene is named only where the DNA matches it firmly.

j_gene	v_gene	d_gene	CDR3aa
TRBJ1-2	TRBV28	-	ASSLWVQSNYGYT
TRBJ1-4	TRBV2	TRBD1	ASKQTGGNEKLF
TRBJ1-5	TRBV27	-	ASSLSGRGYQPQH
-	TRBV27	-	ASSPRQVGVEQY
TRBJ2-6	TRBV7-2	-	ASSPLGVGNVLT
TRBJ1-5	TRBV27	-	ASSLSYNQPQH
TRBJ2-1	TRBV9	-	ASSVRGGSTSLYNEQF
TRBJ2-1	TRBV7-9	TRBD2	ACRVVLAGRNEQF
TRBJ1-1	TRBV6-1	TRBD1	ASSEGLGQGGK
TRBJ2-5	TRBV12-5	TRBD2	ASGLVIPSGRVPRETQY
TRBJ2-7	TRBV6-6	TRBD2	ASRRNTAGAHEQY
TRBJ2-5	TRBV27	TRBD1	ASSKFSGGQETQY
TRBJ1-2	TRBV19	TRBD1	ASSIAGGGYGYT
TRBJ2-7	TRBV29-1	TRBD1	SVEAGQGGYEQY
TRBJ1-5	TRBV19	-	ASSIVGQSHQPQH
TRBJ1-2	TRBV4-1	-	ASSQVLFGEGENT
TRBJ1-1	TRBV30	-	AWSDREGFHSEAF
TRBJ1-1	TRBV7-9	TRBD1	ASSSFRDRATNSAF
TRBJ2-2	TRBV5-1	-	ASSSKSDTGELF
TRBJ2-7	TRBV27	TRBD2	ASSLSTSGAYYEQY
TRBJ2-1	TRBV18	TRBD2	ASSPGTTLEQF
TRBJ2-3	TRBV29-1	TRBD1	SVGGTGYADTQY
TRBJ1-1	TRBV5-1	-	ASSLEVPGRENTEAF
TRBJ1-3	TRBV7-9	-	ASSQGQIGSNTIY
TRBJ2-1	TRBV10-3	TRBD2	AIRRLAGGYEQF
TRBJ2-3	TRBV5-4	-	ASSLDRKSTDTQY
TRBJ2-3	TRBV9	-	ASSVEQEYTDTQY
TRBJ1-5	TRBV19	-	ASSLAGYSNQPQH
TRBJ2-1	TRBV28	TRBD2	ASRTYRATSGRRTSYNEQF
TRBJ1-5	TRBV6-1	TRBD1	ASRDRAGQPQH
TRBJ2-1	TRBV5-1	-	ASSLGLHNEQF
TRBJ2-7	TRBV9	TRBD2	ASSVEGAGGPSYEQY
TRBJ2-2	TRBV5-1	TRBD2	ASSLAGGATGELF
TRBJ2-2	TRBV29-1	-	GVDRSNTGELF
TRBJ2-1	TRBV6-5	TRBD2	ASSETSGLNEQF
TRBJ1-5	TRBV7-8	-	ASSLLPGGSNQPQH
TRBJ1-1	TRBV2	-	ASSEARGRGAF
TRBJ2-3	TRBV6-6	TRBD2	ASREEALDTQY
TRBJ1-2	TRBV20-1	-	SASGPGYT
TRBJ2-3	TRBV15	TRBD2	ATSRTPGTSGRKSTDTQY
TRBJ2-3	TRBV5-1	-	ASSFSQGDTQY
TRBJ2-3	TRBV7-2	-	ASSLGQRTQY
TRBJ2-7	TRBV27	-	ASSSGLGYEQY
TRBJ2-3	TRBV19	-	ASKTGSTDTQY
TRBJ2-5	TRBV6-6	TRBD2	ATGGLAGVETQY
TRBJ2-7	TRBV11-2	-	ASSLSAESPS
TRBJ1-2	TRBV2	-	ASSEADRLYGYT
TRBJ2-7	TRBV6-1	-	ASSEAGGFEQY
-	TRBV6-5	-	ASRQGVGAYEQY
-	TRBV5-1	TRBD1	ASSSGTGGLEQY
TRBJ2-4	TRBV14	TRBD1	ASSQRGYRGLDIQY
TRBJ2-7	TRBV19	-	ASSIRQGIGHEQY
TRBJ1-1	TRBV25-1	TRBD1	ARRTGDKMNTEAF